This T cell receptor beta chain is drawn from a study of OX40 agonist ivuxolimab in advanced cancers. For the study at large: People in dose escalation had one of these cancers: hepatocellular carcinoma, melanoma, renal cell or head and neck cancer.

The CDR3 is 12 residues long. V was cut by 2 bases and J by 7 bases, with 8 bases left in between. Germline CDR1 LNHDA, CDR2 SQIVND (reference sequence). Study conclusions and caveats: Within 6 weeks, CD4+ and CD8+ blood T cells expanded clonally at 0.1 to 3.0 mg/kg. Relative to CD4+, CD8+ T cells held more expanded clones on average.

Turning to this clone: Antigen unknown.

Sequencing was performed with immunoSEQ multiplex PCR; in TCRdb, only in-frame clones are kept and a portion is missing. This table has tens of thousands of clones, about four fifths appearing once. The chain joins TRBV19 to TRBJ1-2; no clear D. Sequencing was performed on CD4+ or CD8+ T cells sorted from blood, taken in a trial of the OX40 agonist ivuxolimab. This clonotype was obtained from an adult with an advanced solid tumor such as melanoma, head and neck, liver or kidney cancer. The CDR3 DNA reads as TGTGCCAGTAGTATATCCGAGGGTGGCTACACCTTC. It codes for CASSISEGGYTF.